This TCR beta chain was sequenced in a study of cytomegalovirus exposure and HLA in healthy donors. 60 Vbeta and 13 Jbeta primers were used in PCR. The method was immunoSEQ multiplex PCR; TCRdb's version includes in-frame clones alone and lacks a portion of them. Among 25,000 to 30,000 clones, less than 70% were seen once, and the ten largest hold more than 40%. V trimming: 3 bases; J trimming: 3 bases; junction bases outside the gene matches: 5. The V gene's germline CDR1 is LNHNV and CDR2 YYDKDF (reference sequence). This CDR3 is built from 15 residues. The specimen was PBMCs. This TCR derives from a male donor in good health and CMV-seropositive. The chain has TRBV15 and TRBJ2-1, with 7 bases that match TRBD2. The CDR3 loop reads CATSRERGNYNEQFF. CDR3 DNA sequence: TGTGCCACCAGCAGGGAGCGGGGCAACTACAATGAGCAGTTCTTC.